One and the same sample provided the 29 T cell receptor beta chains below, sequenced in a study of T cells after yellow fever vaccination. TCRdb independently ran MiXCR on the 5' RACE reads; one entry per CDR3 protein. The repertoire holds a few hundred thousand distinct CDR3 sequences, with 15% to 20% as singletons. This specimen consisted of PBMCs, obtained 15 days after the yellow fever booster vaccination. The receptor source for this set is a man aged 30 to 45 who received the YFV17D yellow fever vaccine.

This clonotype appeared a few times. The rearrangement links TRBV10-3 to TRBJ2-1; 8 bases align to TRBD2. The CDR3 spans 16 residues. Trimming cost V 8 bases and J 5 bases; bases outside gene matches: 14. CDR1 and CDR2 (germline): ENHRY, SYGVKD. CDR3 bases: TGTGCCATCGGGAGACCTACTAGCGGAACTAACAATGAGCAGTTCTTC. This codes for CAIGRPTSGTNNEQFF.

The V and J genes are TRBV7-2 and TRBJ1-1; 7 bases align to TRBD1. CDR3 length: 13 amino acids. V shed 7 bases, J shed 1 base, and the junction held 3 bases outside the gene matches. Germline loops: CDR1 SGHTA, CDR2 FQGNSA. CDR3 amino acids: CASTRGENTEAFF. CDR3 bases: TGTGCCAGCACCAGGGGGGAGAACACTGAAGCTTTCTTT.

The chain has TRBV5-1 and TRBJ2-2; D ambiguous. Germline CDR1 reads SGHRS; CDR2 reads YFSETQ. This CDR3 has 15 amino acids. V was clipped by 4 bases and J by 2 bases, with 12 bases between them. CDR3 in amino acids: CASSPHTVNTGELFF. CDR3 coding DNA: TGCGCCAGCAGCCCCCATACCGTTAACACCGGGGAGCTGTTTTTT.

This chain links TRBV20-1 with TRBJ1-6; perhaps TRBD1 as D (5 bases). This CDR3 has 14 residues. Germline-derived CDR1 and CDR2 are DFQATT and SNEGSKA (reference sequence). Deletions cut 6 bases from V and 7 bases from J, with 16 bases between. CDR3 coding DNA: TGCAGTGCGATGGGGGGAATGGGAAATTCACCCCTCCACTTT. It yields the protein CSAMGGMGNSPLHF.

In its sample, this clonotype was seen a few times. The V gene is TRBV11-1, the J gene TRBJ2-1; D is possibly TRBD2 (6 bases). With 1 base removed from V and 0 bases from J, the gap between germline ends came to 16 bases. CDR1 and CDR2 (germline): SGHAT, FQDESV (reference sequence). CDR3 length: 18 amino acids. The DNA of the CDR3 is TGTGCCAGCAGCTTAGGATTCGGCGGGATGGGCTCCTACAATGAGCAGTTCTTC. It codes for CASSLGFGGMGSYNEQFF. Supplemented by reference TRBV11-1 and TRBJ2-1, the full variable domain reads EAEVAQSPRYKITEKSQAVAFWCDPISGHATLYWYRQILGQGPELLVQFQDESVVDDSQLPKDRFSAERLKGVDSTLKIQPAELGDSAMYLCASSLGFGGMGSYNEQFFGPGTRLTVL.

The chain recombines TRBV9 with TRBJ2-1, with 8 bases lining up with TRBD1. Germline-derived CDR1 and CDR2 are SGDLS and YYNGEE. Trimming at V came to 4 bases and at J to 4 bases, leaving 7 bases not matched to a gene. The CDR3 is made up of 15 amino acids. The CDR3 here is CASSQGQGDYNEQFF. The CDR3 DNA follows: TGTGCCAGCAGCCAAGGACAGGGAGATTACAATGAGCAGTTCTTC.

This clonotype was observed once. CDR3 nucleotides: TGTGCCAGCTCACCATATGCGAGCTCCTACGAGCAGTACTTC. Amino acid sequence: CASSPYASSYEQYF. The chain has TRBV18 and TRBJ2-7; D gene uncertain. Germline values: CDR1 KGHSH, CDR2 LQKENI. The germline V and J ends were trimmed by 2 bases and 0 bases, with 8 bases remaining between them. The CDR3 extends over 14 amino acids.

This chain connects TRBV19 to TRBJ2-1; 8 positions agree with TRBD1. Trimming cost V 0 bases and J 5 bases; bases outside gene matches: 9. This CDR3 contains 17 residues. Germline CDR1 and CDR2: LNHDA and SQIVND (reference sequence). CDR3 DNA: TGTGCCAGTAGTATAGAGAGTGGGACAGGAGTTAACAATGAGCAGTTCTTC. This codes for CASSIESGTGVNNEQFF.

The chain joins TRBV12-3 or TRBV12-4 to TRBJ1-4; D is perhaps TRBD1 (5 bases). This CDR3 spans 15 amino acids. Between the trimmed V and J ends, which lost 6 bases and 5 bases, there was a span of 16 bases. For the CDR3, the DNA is TGTGCCAGCAGCGTTGGGAAGGGGCGAAATGAAAAACTGTTTTTT. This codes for CASSVGKGRNEKLFF.

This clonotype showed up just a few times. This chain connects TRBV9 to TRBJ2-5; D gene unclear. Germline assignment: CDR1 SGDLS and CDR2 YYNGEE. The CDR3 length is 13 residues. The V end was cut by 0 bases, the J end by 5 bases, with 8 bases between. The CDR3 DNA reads TGTGCCAGCAGCGTAGATACGCGGGAGACCCAGTACTTC. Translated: CASSVDTRETQYF.

CDR3 bases: TGTGCCAGCAGCCTGGGCGCGGCCCCCTACAATGAGCAGTTCTTC. This sequence encodes CASSLGAAPYNEQFF. The chain carries TRBV3-1 and TRBJ2-1; D remains unclear. The CDR3 is made up of 15 amino acids. Germline V gene data show CDR1 as LGHDT and CDR2 as YNNKEL (reference sequence). V shed 4 bases and J shed 2 bases, with 12 bases lying between them.

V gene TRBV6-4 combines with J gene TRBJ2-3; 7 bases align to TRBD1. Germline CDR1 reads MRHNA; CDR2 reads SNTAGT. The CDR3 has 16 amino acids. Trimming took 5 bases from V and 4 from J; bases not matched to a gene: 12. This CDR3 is CASSTSQGDRADTQYF. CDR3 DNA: TGTGCCAGCAGTACCTCGCAGGGGGATCGCGCAGATACGCAGTATTTT.

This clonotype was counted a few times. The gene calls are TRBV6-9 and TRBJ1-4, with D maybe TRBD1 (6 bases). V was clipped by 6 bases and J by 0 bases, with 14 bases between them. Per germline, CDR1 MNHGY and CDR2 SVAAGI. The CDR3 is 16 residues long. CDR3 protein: CASRPNREPTNEKLFF. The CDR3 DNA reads TGTGCCAGCAGACCCAACAGGGAACCAACTAATGAAAAACTGTTTTTT.

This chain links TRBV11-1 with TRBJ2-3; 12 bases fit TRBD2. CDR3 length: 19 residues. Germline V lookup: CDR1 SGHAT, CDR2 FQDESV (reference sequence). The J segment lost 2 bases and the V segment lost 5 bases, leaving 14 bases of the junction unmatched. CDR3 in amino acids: CASSTSRASGREATDTQYF. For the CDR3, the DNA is TGTGCCAGCAGCACCAGTCGGGCTAGCGGGAGGGAGGCCACAGATACGCAGTATTTT.

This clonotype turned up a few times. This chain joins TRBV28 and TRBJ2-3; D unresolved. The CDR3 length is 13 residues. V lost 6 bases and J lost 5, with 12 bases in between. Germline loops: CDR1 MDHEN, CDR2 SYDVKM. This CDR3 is CASSLGVVDTQYF. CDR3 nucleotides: TGTGCCAGCAGCCTTGGAGTGGTAGATACGCAGTATTTT.

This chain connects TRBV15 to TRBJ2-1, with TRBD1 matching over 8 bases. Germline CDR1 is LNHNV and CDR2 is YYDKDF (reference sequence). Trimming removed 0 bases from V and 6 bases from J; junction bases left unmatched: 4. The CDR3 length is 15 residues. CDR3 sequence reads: CATSRDGTGLNEQFF. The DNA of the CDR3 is TGTGCCACCAGCAGAGATGGGACAGGCCTCAATGAGCAGTTCTTC.

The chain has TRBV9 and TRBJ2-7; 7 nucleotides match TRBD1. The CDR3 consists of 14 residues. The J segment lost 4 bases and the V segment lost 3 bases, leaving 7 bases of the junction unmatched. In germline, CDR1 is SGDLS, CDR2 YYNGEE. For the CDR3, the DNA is TGTGCCAGCAGCGCTTCCGGGACAGCTTACGAGCAGTACTTC. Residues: CASSASGTAYEQYF.

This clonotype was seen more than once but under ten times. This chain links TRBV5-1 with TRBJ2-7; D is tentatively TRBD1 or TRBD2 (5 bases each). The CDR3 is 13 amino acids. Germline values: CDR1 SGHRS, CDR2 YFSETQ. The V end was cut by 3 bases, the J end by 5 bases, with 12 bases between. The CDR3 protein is CASSWDLPDEQYF. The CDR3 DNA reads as TGCGCCAGCAGCTGGGACCTGCCAGACGAGCAGTACTTC.

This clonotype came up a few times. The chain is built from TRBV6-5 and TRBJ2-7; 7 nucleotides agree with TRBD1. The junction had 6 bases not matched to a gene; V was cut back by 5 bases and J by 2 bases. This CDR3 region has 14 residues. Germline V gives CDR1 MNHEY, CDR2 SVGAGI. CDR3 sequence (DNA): TGTGCCAGCAGTACGCGACAGGGTACCTACGAGCAGTACTTC. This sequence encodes CASSTRQGTYEQYF.

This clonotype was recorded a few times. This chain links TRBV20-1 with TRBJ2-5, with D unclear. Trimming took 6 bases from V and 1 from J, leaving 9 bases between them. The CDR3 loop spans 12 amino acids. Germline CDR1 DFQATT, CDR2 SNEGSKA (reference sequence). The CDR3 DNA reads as TGCAGTGCCTTACACTCCCAAGAGACCCAGTACTTC. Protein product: CSALHSQETQYF.

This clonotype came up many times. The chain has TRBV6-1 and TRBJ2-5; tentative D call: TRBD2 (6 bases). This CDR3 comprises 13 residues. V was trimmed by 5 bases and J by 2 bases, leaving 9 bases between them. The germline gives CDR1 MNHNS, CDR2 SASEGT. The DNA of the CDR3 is TGTGCCAGCAGTCGCGGGATACAAGAGACCCAGTACTTC. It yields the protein CASSRGIQETQYF.

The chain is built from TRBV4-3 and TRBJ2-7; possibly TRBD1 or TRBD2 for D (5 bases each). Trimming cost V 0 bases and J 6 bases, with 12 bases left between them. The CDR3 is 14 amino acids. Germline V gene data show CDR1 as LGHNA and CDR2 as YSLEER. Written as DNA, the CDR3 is TGCGCCAGCAGCCAAGATGTAGACAGCGGCGAGCAGTACTTC. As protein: CASSQDVDSGEQYF.

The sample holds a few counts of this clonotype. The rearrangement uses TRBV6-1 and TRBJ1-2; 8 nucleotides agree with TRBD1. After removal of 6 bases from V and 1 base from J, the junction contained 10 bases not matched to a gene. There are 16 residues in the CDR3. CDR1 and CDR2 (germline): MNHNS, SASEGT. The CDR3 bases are TGTGCCAGCAGAATCGGGACAGGACTCTTTAACTATGGCTACACCTTC. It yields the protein CASRIGTGLFNYGYTF.

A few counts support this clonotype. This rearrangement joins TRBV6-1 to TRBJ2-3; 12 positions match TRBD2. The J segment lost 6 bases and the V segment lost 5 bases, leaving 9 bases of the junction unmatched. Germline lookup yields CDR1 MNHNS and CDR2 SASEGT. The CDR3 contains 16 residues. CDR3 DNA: TGTGCCAGCAGTACCCCCCTAGCGGGAGGGTATGATACGCAGTATTTT. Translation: CASSTPLAGGYDTQYF.

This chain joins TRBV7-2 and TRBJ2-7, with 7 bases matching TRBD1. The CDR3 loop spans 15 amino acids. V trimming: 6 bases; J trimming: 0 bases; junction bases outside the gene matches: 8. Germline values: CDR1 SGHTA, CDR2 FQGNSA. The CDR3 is CASSRAGTVSYEQYF. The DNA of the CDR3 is TGTGCCAGCAGTCGAGCCGGGACAGTCTCCTACGAGCAGTACTTC.

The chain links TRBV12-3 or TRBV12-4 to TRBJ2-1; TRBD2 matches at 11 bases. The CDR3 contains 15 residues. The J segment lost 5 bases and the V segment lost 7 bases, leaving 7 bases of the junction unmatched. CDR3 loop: CASTKLAGVNNEQFF. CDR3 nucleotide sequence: TGTGCCAGCACCAAACTAGCGGGAGTAAACAATGAGCAGTTCTTC.

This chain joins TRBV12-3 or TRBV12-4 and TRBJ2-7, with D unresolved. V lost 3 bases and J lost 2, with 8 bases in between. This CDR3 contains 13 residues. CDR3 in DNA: TGTGCCAGCAGTTTCGAGAAGGCCTACGAGCAGTACTTC. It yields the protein CASSFEKAYEQYF.

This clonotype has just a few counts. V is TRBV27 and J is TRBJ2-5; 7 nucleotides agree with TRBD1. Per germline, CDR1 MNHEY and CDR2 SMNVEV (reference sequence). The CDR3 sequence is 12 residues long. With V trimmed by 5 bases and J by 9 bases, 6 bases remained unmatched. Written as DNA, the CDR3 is TGTGCCAGCAGTCCACAGGGGCCGGCCCAGTACTTC. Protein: CASSPQGPAQYF.

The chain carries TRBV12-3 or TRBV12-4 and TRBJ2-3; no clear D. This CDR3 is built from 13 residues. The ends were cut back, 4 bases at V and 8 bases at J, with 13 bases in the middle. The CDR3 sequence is CASSSSVRGTQYF. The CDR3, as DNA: TGTGCCAGCAGTTCCAGTGTACGCGGTACGCAGTATTTT.